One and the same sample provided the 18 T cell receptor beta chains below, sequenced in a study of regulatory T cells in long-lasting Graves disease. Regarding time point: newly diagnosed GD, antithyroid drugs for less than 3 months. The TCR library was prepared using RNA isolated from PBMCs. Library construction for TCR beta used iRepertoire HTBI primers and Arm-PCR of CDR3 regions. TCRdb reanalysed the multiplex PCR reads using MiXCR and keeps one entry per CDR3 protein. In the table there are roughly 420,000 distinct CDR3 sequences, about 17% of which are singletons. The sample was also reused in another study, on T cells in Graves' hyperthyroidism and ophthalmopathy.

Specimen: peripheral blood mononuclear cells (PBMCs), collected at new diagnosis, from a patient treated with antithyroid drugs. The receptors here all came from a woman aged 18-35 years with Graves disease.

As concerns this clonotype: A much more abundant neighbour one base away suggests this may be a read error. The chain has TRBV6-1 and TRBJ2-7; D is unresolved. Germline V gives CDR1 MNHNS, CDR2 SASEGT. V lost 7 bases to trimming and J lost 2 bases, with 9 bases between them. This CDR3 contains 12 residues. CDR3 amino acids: CASTPGPYEQYF. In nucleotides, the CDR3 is TGTGCCAGCACCCCCGGGCCCTACGAGCAGTACTTC.

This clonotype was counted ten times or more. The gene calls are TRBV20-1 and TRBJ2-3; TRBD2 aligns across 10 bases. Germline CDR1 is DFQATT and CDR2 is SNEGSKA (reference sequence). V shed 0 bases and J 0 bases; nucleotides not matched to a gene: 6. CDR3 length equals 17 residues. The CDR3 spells CSARDQTSGFSTDTQYF. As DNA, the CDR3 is TGCAGTGCTAGAGATCAGACTAGCGGGTTTAGCACAGATACGCAGTATTTT.

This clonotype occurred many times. Here the CDR3 DNA reads TGTGCCAGCAGGCTGGACAGGGGGCGCATCTACGAGCAGTACTTC. This translates into CASRLDRGRIYEQYF. V is TRBV28 and J is TRBJ2-7, with 11 nucleotides matching TRBD1. The length of the CDR3 is 15 residues. The germline CDR1 and CDR2 sequences are MDHEN and SYDVKM. V lost 6 bases to trimming and J lost 3 bases; unmatched junction nucleotides: 7.

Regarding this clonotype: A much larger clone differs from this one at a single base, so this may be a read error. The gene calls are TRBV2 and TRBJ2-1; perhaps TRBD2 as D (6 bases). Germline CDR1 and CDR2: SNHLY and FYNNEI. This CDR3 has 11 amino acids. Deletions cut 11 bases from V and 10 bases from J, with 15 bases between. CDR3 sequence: CALMEGYEQFF. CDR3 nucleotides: TGTGCCCTAATGGAGGGGTACGAGCAGTTCTTC.

In DNA, the CDR3 is TGTGCCAGCAGCTCCCGGGACACCGTTGGGGGCTACACCTTC. Translated, it gives CASSSRDTVGGYTF. The chain has TRBV7-3 and TRBJ1-2, with D perhaps TRBD1 (6 bases). The V and J ends lost 4 bases and 8 bases respectively, with 17 bases between them. CDR1 is SGHTA and CDR2 is FQGTGA in the germline V gene. This CDR3 spans 14 amino acids.

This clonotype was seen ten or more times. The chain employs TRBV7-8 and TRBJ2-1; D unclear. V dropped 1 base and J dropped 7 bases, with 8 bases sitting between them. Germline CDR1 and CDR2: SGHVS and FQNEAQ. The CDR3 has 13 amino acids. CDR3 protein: CASSLVRRNEQFF. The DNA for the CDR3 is TGTGCCAGCAGCTTAGTCCGGCGGAATGAGCAGTTCTTC.

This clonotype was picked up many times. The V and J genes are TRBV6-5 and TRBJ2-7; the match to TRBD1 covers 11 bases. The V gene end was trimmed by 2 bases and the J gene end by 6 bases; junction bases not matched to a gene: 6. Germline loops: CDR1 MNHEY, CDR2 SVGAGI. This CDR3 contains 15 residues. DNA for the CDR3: TGTGCCAGCAGTTACCGGACAGGGGGCGCATCCGAGCAGTACTTC. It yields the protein CASSYRTGGASEQYF.

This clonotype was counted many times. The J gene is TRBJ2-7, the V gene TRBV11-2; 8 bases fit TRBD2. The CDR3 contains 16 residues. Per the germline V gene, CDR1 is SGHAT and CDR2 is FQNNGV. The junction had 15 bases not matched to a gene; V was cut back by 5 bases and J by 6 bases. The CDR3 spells CASSLRPLAGSGEQYF. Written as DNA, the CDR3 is TGTGCCAGCAGCCTCCGACCTCTAGCGGGCTCAGGCGAGCAGTACTTC.

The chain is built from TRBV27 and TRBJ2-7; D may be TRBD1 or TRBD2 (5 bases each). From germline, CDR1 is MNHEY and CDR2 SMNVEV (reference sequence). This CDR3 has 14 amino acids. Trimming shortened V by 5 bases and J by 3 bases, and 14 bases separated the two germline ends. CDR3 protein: CASSVRDRNYEQYF. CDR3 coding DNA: TGTGCCAGCAGTGTCCGGGACCGAAACTACGAGCAGTACTTC.

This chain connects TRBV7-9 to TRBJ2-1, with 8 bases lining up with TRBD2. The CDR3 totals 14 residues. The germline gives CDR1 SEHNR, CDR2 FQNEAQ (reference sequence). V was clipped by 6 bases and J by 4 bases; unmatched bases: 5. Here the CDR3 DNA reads TGTGCCAGCAGTACTAGCGGAGAGTACAATGAGCAGTTCTTC. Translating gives CASSTSGEYNEQFF.

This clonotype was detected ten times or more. CDR3 nucleotide sequence: TGTGCCAGCAGTTACATCCGTCTGGCTAGCGGGAGCTCAGATACGCAGTATTTT. This translates into CASSYIRLASGSSDTQYF. The rearrangement uses TRBV6-5 and TRBJ2-3; 10 bases map to TRBD2. Germline trimming cut 2 bases from V and 4 bases from J; bases unmatched to any gene: 12. The germline gives CDR1 MNHEY, CDR2 SVGAGI. CDR3 length equals 18 residues.

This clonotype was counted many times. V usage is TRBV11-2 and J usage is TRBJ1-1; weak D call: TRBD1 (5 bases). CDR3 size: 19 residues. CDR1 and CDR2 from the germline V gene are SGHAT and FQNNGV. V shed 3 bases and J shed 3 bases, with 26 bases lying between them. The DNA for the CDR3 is TGTGCCAGCAGCTTTCTCGCTATGTCGATGGCCCCAGGGTACACTGAAGCTTTCTTT. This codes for CASSFLAMSMAPGYTEAFF.

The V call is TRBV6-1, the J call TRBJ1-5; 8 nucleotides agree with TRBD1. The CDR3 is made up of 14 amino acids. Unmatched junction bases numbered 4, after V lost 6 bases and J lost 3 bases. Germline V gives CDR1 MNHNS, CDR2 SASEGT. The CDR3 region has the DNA TGTGCCAGCAGCGGACAGGGTTTCAATCAGCCCCAGCATTTT. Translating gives CASSGQGFNQPQHF.

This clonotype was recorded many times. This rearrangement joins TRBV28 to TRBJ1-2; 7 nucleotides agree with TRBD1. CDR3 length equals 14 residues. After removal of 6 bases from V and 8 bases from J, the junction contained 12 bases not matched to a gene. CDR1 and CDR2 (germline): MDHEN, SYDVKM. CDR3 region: CASSPHNRQGGYTF. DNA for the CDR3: TGTGCCAGCAGCCCTCATAATCGACAGGGAGGCTACACCTTC.

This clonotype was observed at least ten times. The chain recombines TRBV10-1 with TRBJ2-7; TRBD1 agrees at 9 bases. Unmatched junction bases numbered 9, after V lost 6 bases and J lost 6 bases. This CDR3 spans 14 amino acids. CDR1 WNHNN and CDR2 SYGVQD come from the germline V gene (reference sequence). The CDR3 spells CASRRDRESLEQYF. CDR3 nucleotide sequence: TGCGCCAGCAGGCGGGACAGGGAAAGTCTCGAGCAGTACTTC.

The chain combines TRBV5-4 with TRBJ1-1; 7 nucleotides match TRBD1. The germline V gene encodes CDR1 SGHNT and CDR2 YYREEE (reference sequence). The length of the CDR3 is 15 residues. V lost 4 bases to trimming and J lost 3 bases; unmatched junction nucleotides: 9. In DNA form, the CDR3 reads TGTGCCAGCAGCGCCCGGTTAGGGGGCGACACTGAAGCTTTCTTT. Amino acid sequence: CASSARLGGDTEAFF.

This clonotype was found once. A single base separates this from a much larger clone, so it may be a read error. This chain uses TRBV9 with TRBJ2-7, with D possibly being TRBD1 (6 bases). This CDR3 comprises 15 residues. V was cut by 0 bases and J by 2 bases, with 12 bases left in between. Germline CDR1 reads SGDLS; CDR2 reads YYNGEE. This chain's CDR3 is CASSVAPTGTYEQYF. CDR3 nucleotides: TGTGCCAGCAGCGTAGCCCCGACAGGCACCTACGAGCAGTACTTC.

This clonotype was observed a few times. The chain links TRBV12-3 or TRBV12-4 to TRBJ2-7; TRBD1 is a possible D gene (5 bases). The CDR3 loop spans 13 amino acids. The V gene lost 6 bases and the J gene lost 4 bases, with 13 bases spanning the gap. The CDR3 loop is CASSPGSVYEQYF. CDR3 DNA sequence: TGTGCCAGCAGCCCAGGGTCGGTGTACGAGCAGTACTTC.